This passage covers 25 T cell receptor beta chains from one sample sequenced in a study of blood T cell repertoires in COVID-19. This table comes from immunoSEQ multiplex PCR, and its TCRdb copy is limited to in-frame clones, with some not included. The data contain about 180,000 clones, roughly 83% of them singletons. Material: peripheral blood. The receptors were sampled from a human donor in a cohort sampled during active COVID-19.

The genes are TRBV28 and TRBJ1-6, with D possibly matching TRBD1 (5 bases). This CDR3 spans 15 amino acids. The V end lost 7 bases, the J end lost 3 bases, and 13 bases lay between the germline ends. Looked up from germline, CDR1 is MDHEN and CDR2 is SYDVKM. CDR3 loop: CASIPGAFYNSPLHF. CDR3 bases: TGTGCCAGCATCCCTGGGGCCTTCTATAATTCACCCCTCCACTTT.

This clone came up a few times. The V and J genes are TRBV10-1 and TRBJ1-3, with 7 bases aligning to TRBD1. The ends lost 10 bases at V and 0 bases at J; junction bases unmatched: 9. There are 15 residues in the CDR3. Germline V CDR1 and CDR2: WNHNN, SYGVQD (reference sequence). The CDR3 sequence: CAIRGDSNSGNTIYF. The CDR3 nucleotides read TGCGCCATAAGGGGGGACAGCAACTCTGGAAACACCATATATTTT.

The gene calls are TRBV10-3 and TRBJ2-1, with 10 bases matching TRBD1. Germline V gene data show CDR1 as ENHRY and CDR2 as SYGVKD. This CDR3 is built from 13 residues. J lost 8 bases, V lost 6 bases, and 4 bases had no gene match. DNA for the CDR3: TGTGCCATCAGGGGAGGGACAGGGGATGAGCAGTTCTTC. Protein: CAIRGGTGDEQFF.

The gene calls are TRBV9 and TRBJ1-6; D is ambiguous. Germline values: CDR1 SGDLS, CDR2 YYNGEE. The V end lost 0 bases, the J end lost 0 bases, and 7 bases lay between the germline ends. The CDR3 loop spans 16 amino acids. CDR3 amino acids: CASSVGGYSYNSPLHF. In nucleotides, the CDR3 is TGTGCCAGCAGCGTAGGCGGGTACTCCTATAATTCACCCCTCCACTTT. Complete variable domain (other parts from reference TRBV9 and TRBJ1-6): DSGVTQTPKHLITATGQRVTLRCSPRSGDLSVYWYQQSLDQGLQFLIQYYNGEERAKGNILERFSAQQFPDLHSELNLSSLELGDSALYFCASSVGGYSYNSPLHFGNGTRLTVT.

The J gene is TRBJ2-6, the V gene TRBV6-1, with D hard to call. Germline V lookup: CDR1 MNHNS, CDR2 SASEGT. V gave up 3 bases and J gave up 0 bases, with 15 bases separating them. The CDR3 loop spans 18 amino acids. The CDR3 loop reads CASSDPGLSSSGANVLTF. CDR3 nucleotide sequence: TGTGCCAGCAGTGACCCAGGCCTCTCGAGCTCTGGGGCCAACGTCCTGACTTTC.

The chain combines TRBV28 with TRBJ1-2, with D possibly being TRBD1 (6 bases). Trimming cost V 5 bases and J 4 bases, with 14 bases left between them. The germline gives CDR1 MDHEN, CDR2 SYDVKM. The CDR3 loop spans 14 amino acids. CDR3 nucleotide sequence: TGTGCCAGCAGTCCCGGGACATCCTCCTATGGCTACACCTTC. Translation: CASSPGTSSYGYTF.

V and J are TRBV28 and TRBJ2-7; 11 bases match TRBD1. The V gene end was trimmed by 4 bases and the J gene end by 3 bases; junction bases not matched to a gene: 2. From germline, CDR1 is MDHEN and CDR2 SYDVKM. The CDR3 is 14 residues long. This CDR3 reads CASSWDRGGYEQYF. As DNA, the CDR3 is TGTGCCAGCAGTTGGGACAGGGGGGGCTACGAGCAGTACTTC.

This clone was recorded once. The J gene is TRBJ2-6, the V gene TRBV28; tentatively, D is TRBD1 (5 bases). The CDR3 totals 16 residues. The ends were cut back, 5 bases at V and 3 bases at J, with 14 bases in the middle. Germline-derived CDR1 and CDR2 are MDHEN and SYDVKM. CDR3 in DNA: TGTGCCAGCAGTCCCTCCAGGGTATATGGGGCCAACGTCCTGACTTTC. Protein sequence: CASSPSRVYGANVLTF.

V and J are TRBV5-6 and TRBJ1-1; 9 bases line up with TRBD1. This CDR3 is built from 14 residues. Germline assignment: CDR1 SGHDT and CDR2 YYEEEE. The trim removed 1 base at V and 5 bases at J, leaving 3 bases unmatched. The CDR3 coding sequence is TGTGCCAGCAGCTTGACAGGGGGCTTGACTGAAGCTTTCTTT. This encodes CASSLTGGLTEAFF.

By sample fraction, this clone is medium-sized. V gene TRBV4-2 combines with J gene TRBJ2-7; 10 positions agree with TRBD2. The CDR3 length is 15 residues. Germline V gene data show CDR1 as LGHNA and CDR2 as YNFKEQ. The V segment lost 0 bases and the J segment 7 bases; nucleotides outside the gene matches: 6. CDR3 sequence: CASSQDLAGVLEQYF. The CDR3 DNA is TGTGCCAGCAGCCAAGATCTAGCGGGAGTTCTTGAGCAGTACTTC.

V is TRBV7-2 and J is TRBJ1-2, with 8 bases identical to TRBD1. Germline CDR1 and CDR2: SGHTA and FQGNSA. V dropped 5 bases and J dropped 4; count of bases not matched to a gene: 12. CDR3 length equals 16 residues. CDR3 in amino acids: CASSLGQVGIFYGYTF. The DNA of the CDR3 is TGTGCCAGCAGCCTGGGACAGGTCGGAATTTTCTATGGCTACACCTTC.

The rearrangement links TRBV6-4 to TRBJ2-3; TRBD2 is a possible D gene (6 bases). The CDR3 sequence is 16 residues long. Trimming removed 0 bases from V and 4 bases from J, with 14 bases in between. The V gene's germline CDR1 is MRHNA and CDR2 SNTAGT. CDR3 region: CASSDSSGAGADTQYF. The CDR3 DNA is TGTGCCAGCAGTGACTCCTCGGGAGCTGGGGCAGATACGCAGTATTTT.

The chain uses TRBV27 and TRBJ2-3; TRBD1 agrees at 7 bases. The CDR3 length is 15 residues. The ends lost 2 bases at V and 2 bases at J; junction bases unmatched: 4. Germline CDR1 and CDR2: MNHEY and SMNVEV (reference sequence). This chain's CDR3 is CASSLRGTVTDTQYF. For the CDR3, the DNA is TGTGCCAGCAGTTTAAGGGGGACAGTCACAGATACGCAGTATTTT.

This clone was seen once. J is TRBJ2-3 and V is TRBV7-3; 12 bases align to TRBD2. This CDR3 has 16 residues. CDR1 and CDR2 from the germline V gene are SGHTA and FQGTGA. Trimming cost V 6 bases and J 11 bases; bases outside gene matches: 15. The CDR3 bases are TGTGCCAGCAGTCCAGGGACTAGCGGGCCTCCCGCGGGGCAGTATTTT. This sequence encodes CASSPGTSGPPAGQYF.

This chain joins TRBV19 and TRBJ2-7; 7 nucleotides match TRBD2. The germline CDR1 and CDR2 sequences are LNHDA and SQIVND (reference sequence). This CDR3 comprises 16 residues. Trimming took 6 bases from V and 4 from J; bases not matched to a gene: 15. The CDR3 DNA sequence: TGTGCCAGTAGGGGAATCCGGGAGGCCGGGGCGTACGAGCAGTACTTC. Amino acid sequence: CASRGIREAGAYEQYF.

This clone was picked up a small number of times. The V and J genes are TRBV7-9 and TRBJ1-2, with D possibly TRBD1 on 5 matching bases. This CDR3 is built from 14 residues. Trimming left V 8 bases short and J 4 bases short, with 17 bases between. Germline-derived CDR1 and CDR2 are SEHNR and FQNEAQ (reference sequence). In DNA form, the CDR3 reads TGTGCCAGCCGCCCCTTAGACAGCATCTATGGCTACACCTTC. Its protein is CASRPLDSIYGYTF.

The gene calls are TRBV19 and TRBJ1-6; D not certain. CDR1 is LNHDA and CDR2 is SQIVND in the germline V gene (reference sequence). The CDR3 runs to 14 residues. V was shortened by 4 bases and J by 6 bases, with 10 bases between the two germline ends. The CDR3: CASSTGVSNSPLHF. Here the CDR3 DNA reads TGTGCCAGTAGTACCGGAGTCTCTAATTCACCCCTCCACTTT. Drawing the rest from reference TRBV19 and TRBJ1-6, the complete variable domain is DGGITQSPKYLFRKEGQNVTLSCEQNLNHDAMYWYRQDPGQGLRLIYYSQIVNDFQKGDIAEGYSVSREKKESFPLTVTSAQKNPTAFYLCASSTGVSNSPLHFGNGTRLTVT.

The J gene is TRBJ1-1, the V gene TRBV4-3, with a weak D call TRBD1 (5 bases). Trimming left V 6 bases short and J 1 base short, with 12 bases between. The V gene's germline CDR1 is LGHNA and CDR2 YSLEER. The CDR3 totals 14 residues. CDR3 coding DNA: TGCGCCAGCAGTCAGGGTTTCGGGAACACTGAAGCTTTCTTT. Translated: CASSQGFGNTEAFF.

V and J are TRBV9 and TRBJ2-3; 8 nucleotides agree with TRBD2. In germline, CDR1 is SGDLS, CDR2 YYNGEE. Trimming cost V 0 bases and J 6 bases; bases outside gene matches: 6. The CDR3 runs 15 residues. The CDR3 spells CASSVGTSGRDTQYF. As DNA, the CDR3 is TGTGCCAGCAGCGTAGGTACTAGCGGTCGGGATACGCAGTATTTT.

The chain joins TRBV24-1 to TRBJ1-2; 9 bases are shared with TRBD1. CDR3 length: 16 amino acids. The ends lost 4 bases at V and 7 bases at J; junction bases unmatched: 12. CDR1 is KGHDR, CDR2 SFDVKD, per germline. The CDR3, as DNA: TGTGCCACCAGTGACTCGAGGGACAGGGTATACGGTGGCTACACCTTC. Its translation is CATSDSRDRVYGGYTF.

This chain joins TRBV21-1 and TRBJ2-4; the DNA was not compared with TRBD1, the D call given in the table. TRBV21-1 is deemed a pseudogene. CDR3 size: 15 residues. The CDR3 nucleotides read TGTGCCAGCAGCTCTATCACAGCTATAGGAAACATTCAGTACTTC. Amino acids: CASSSITAIGNIQYF.

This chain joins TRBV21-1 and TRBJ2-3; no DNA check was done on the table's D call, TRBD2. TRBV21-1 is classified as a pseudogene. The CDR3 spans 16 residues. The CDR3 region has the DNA TGTGCCAGCACCCCCGGTGCCTTGCCTAGCACAGATACGCAGTATTTT. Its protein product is CASTPGALPSTDTQYF.

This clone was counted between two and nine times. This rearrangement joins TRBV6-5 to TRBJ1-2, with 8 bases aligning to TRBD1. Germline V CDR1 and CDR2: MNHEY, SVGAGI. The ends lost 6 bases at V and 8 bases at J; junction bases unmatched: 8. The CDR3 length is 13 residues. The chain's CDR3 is CASRPGTGVGYTF. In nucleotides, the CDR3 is TGTGCCAGCAGACCTGGGACAGGAGTGGGCTACACCTTC.

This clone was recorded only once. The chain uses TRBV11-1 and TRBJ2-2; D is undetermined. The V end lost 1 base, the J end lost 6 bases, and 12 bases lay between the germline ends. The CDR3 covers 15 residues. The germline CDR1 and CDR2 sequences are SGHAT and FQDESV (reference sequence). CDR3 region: CASSLVRLAPGELFF. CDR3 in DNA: TGTGCCAGCAGCTTAGTACGCCTGGCCCCCGGGGAGCTGTTTTTT.

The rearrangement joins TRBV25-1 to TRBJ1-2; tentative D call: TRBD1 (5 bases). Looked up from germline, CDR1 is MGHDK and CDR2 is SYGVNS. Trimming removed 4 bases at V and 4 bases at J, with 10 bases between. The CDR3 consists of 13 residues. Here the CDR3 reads CASSGRVGYGYTF. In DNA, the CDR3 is TGTGCCAGCAGTGGCAGGGTCGGCTATGGCTACACCTTC.